Each of the 10 T cell receptor beta chains below was sequenced from the same sample in a study of T cells in pancreatic ductal adenocarcinoma. The table came from immunoSEQ multiplex PCR; TCRdb's copy has only in-frame clones and leaves some out. The sample holds roughly 100,000 clones, roughly 96% seen once. Surgery without prior neoadjuvant therapy was the treatment of the selected pancreatic ductal adenocarcinoma patients. The source material was PBMCs. These receptors all stem from a human donor with pancreatic ductal adenocarcinoma.

This chain connects TRBV28 to TRBJ1-2; TRBD1 matches 7 bases. The CDR3 contains 17 residues. The V segment lost 4 bases and the J segment 5 bases; nucleotides outside the gene matches: 16. Germline values: CDR1 MDHEN, CDR2 SYDVKM. CDR3 nucleotides: TGTGCCAGCAGTTCCGCGGCGACAGGGCGGGCAACGTATGGCTACACCTTC. As protein: CASSSAATGRATYGYTF.

This clone was observed once. The chain links TRBV5-4 to TRBJ2-3, with 8 bases fitting TRBD2. CDR1 and CDR2 from the germline V gene are SGHNT and YYREEE (reference sequence). The junction had 9 bases not matched to a gene; V was cut back by 3 bases and J by 0 bases. There are 17 residues in the CDR3. CDR3 residues: CASSYFTSGRSTDTQYF. DNA of the CDR3: TGTGCCAGCAGCTATTTTACTAGCGGACGTAGCACAGATACGCAGTATTTT.

The V call is TRBV18, the J call TRBJ1-1; tentative D call: TRBD1 (6 bases). From germline, CDR1 is KGHSH and CDR2 LQKENI. V was pared by 3 bases and J by 5 bases, with 16 bases between. The CDR3 consists of 15 residues. CDR3 amino acids: CASSPQTGRGTEAFF. The CDR3, as DNA: TGTGCCAGCTCACCTCAGACAGGAAGAGGTACTGAAGCTTTCTTT.

This clone was observed once. J is TRBJ2-3 and V is TRBV13; D gene uncertain. CDR3 length: 15 residues. The V and J ends lost 2 bases and 4 bases respectively, with 13 bases between them. CDR1 and CDR2 (germline): PRHDT, FYEKMQ (reference sequence). The CDR3 is CASSLRVPGADTQYF. The DNA of the CDR3 is TGTGCCAGCAGCTTACGGGTCCCCGGTGCAGATACGCAGTATTTT.

The chain combines TRBV4-1 with TRBJ2-1; 9 bases match TRBD2. Germline V CDR1 and CDR2: MGHRA, YSYEKL. The CDR3 is made up of 15 amino acids. V shed 4 bases and J 3 bases; nucleotides not matched to a gene: 4. The DNA of the CDR3 is TGCGCCAGCAGCCTGACTAGCGGAGACTACAATGAGCAGTTCTTC. It translates to CASSLTSGDYNEQFF.

The chain combines TRBV5-1 with TRBJ2-5, with no clear D. The germline V gene has CDR1 SGHRS and CDR2 YFSETQ. Trimming left V 0 bases short and J 2 bases short, with 8 bases between. CDR3 length equals 14 residues. The CDR3 loop reads CASSLDGWQETQYF. CDR3 in DNA: TGCGCCAGCAGCTTGGACGGGTGGCAAGAGACCCAGTACTTC. The whole variable domain, filled in from reference TRBV5-1 and TRBJ2-5, reads KAGVTQTPRYLIKTRGQQVTLSCSPISGHRSVSWYQQTPGQGLQFLFEYFSETQRNKGNFPGRFSGRQFSNSRSEMNVSTLELGDSALYLCASSLDGWQETQYFGPGTRLLVL.

This chain uses TRBV28 with TRBJ1-5, with TRBD1 matching over 9 bases. CDR1 is MDHEN and CDR2 is SYDVKM in the germline V gene. Trimming at V came to 3 bases and at J to 7 bases, leaving 13 bases not matched to a gene. There are 17 residues in the CDR3. The CDR3 is CASSFGPGDRVGQPQHF. The CDR3 coding sequence is TGTGCCAGCAGTTTTGGTCCAGGGGACAGGGTTGGGCAGCCCCAGCATTTT.

The chain recombines TRBV7-9 with TRBJ2-7, with D possibly TRBD1 on 6 matching bases. Between the trimmed V and J ends, which lost 5 bases and 3 bases, there was a span of 14 bases. Germline lookup yields CDR1 SEHNR and CDR2 FQNEAQ (reference sequence). The length of the CDR3 is 14 residues. The CDR3 reads CASSLSTDSYEQYF. The CDR3 DNA reads TGTGCCAGCAGCCTTTCTACGGACAGCTACGAGCAGTACTTC.

This rearrangement joins TRBV7-3 to TRBJ2-3; perhaps TRBD2 as D (6 bases). With 0 bases removed from V and 4 bases from J, the gap between germline ends came to 29 bases. CDR1 and CDR2 from the germline V gene are SGHTA and FQGTGA. The CDR3 is 21 amino acids. CDR3 sequence (DNA): TGTGCCAGCAGCTTAACCCGCCTTCCTCGGGAAACTGGCGGGGCGGCAGATACGCAGTATTTT. This translates into CASSLTRLPRETGGAADTQYF.

CDR3 in DNA: TGTGCCAGCAGTTTTGGCGCTGGAGTGGATGAGCAGTTCTTC. This translates into CASSFGAGVDEQFF. This chain links TRBV28 with TRBJ2-1; D call uncertain. V was trimmed by 3 bases and J by 8 bases, leaving 14 bases between them. This CDR3 spans 14 amino acids. Germline CDR1 and CDR2: MDHEN and SYDVKM.